These T cell receptor beta chains were read from a single sample in a study of cytomegalovirus exposure and HLA in healthy donors. Sequencing used immunoSEQ multiplex PCR; TCRdb keeps in-frame clones, though not all of them. The sample holds roughly 140,000 clones. Sequencing input: PBMCs. The receptors here all came from a male donor in good health and CMV-seronegative. Both conserved end residues are part of each CDR3. Fields, in order: J gene, V gene, CDR3 length, CDR3 protein.

TRBJ2-5,TRBV30,13,CAWTKGAWETQYF
TRBJ1-4,TRBV4-2,17,CASSQFSSGTGTGKLFF
TRBJ1-6,TRBV7-8,14,CASRASARDSPLHF
TRBJ2-7,TRBV27,14,CASSSPDRGREQYF
TRBJ1-1,TRBV4-2,15,CASSQFGTGVPEAFF
TRBJ2-7,TRBV5-1,12,CASSLNGYEQYF
TRBJ1-2,TRBV6-5,15,CASSYVGTGGYGYTF
TRBJ2-2,TRBV27,16,CASSFHLPPNTGELFF
TRBJ1-2,TRBV5-1,17,CASSFEGDRGRNSGYTF
TRBJ2-5,TRBV4-2,17,CASSPRGDEGPGETQYF
TRBJ2-5,TRBV7-2,12,CASSPTQETQYF
TRBJ1-1,TRBV27,11,CASQKNTEAFF
TRBJ2-5,TRBV7-2,15,CASSTAGAGGETQYF
TRBJ1-6,TRBV5-6,14,CASSSPGRPEGLHF
TRBJ2-7,TRBV15,13,CATSRGLMEEQYF
TRBJ1-3,TRBV6-5,13,CASSYSGGNTIYF
TRBJ1-1,TRBV6-5,14,CASSSDRENTEAFF
TRBJ1-5,TRBV19,16,CASSIQGGLSNQPQHF
TRBJ1-2,TRBV28,13,CASSRDRVFGYTF
TRBJ1-6,TRBV6-6,14,CASSSQQGYSPLHF
TRBJ1-1,TRBV6-4,13,CASRNPGVLEAFF
TRBJ1-1,TRBV5-1,15,CASSPTEGGRLRPFF
TRBJ2-5,TRBV6-5,15,CASSYSESLQETQYF
TRBJ2-1,TRBV5-1,18,CASQIGLASLTPYNEQFF
TRBJ1-1,TRBV7-9,12,CASSLTGDEAFF
TRBJ2-7,TRBV28,15,CASTRPEGGRYEQYF
TRBJ1-1,TRBV19,14,CASSIGGRDTEAFF
TRBJ2-5,TRBV2,16,CASSEKSTGSQETQYF
TRBJ2-7,TRBV27,14,CASSHGDYPREQYF